The clone carrying this T cell receptor (beta chain) was seen ten or more times. Its antigen is undetermined. This entry comes from a study of T cell repertoires in cytomegalovirus infection. Overall study context: A matching HLA type, together with CMV infection, was signaled by public TCR beta signatures. Study-level results: Carriers of CMV and the relevant HLA type were discriminated by public TCR beta frequency.

Germline values: CDR1 MNHNS, CDR2 SASEGT. This CDR3 is 14 amino acids long. V was clipped by 2 bases and J by 1 base, with 8 bases between them. TCRdb ran MiXCR on the reads and lists one entry per CDR3 protein. The table includes approximately 910,000 distinct CDR3 sequences, roughly 30% detected once. The chain combines TRBV6-1 with TRBJ1-1; D is undetermined. The starting material was cultured CD8+ T cells from PBMCs, obtained from culture after CMV antigen stimulation. This TCR came from a human donor in good health (CMV status not recorded). Some clones in this sample may be carry-over from other donors' samples. Here the CDR3 reads CASSEYTANTEAFF. In DNA form, the CDR3 reads TGTGCCAGCAGTGAATATACAGCGAACACTGAAGCTTTCTTT.